This T cell receptor beta chain was documented in a study of Graves' ophthalmopathy and Graves' hyperthyroidism. Across the study: The authors defined stable hyperthyroidism as no ophthalmopathy within 18 months of follow-up. General study results and limits: Ophthalmopathy progression predictions by the model showed 72.22% specificity and approximately 71% sensitivity. A 13-signature model separated ophthalmopathy from stable hyperthyroidism, around 90% sensitivity, 75% to 84% specificity.

V gave up 3 bases and J gave up 2 bases; unmatched junction bases: 2. The germline CDR1 and CDR2 sequences are SEHNR and FQNEAQ (reference sequence). CDR3 length: 15 residues. This clonotype was picked up many times. As yet, its antigen is unknown. Amplification of the TCR beta CDR3 regions used RNA transcripts (as template). The first round was an RT-PCR with HTBI primers, and the second round was a multiplex PCR. TCRdb re-derived calls from the multiplex PCR reads in MiXCR, one entry per CDR3 protein. The sample consists of some 1.1 million distinct CDR3 sequences, about 38% of them appearing once. The rearrangement uses TRBV7-9 and TRBJ1-3; 9 bases fit TRBD1. The source material was peripheral blood or thyroid tissue (not recorded which). The receptor was isolated from an adult man with Graves' hyperthyroidism. Here the CDR3 DNA reads TGTGCCAGCAGCTTGGACAGGGGCACTGGAAACACCATATATTTT. It yields the protein CASSLDRGTGNTIYF. The variable domain in full, with the rest retrieved from reference TRBV7-9 and TRBJ1-3, is DTGVSQNPRHKITKRGQNVTFRCDPISEHNRLYWYRQTLGQGPEFLTYFQNEAQLEKSRLLSDRFSAERPKGSFSTLEIQRTEQGDSAMYLCASSLDRGTGNTIYFGEGSWLTVV.